This T cell receptor beta chain was captured in a study of T cells after yellow fever vaccination. The wider study: Low-cell-number fractions underwent preparation using SMART-Seq v4 Ultra Low Input. The study's findings and limits: Sorted repertoires could include abundant contaminating clonotypes from bulk cells. Clonotypes shared by both compartments, CD4 and CD8, made up a small share.

With 6 bases removed from V and 6 bases from J, the gap between germline ends came to 20 bases. The CDR3 is made up of 16 amino acids. The germline V gene encodes CDR1 KGHSH and CDR2 LQKENI. The authors made TCR cDNA by 5'RACE template switching, adding a universal primer site and UMIs. Each CDR3 protein gets one entry after TCRdb re-called the 5' RACE reads with MiXCR. The sample lists tens of thousands of distinct CDR3 sequences; about 6.6% were seen once. V and J are TRBV18 and TRBJ2-2; tentatively, D is TRBD1 (6 bases). Source: CD8+ T cells not binding an NS4B(214-222) dextramer, sorted from PBMCs, taken about 49 days after the first yellow fever vaccination. The sequence was collected from a man aged 18-30 years who received the YFV17D yellow fever vaccine. The CDR3 is CASSPARTVYAGELFF. For the CDR3, the DNA is TGTGCCAGCTCTCCAGCCCGGACAGTTTATGCCGGGGAGCTGTTTTTT.